This TCR beta chain emerged from a study of OX40 agonist ivuxolimab in advanced cancers. V gave up 4 bases and J gave up 1 base; unmatched junction bases: 13. The CDR3 spans 19 residues. Germline values: CDR1 WSHSY, CDR2 SAAADI. Clones were read by immunoSEQ multiplex PCR, and TCRdb kept only the in-frame ones, dropping some. Of 60,000 to 100,000 clones in the sample, 80% to 90% are singletons; the top ten hold 0.45% to 0.7%. The receptor was isolated from an adult with an advanced solid tumor such as melanoma, head and neck, liver or kidney cancer. Sequencing used CD4+ or CD8+ T cells sorted from blood, obtained in a trial of the OX40 agonist ivuxolimab. The chain uses TRBV10-2 and TRBJ1-2; 12 bases are a match to TRBD1. The CDR3 DNA is TGCGCCAGCAGTGGGTCCCTTTGGGACAGGGGGCCGATTAACTATGGCTACACCTTC. Its translation is CASSGSLWDRGPINYGYTF.